Listed here are 11 T cell receptor beta chains from one sample, sequenced in a study of neurological immune-mediated disorders (dated by TCRdb to the late 2010s). The receptor library was made with 5' RACE. Instrument on record: Illumina HiSeq 2500. In TCRdb, the public reads were trimmed at Q25 with fastp and aligned with MiXCR, with productive beta chains retained. A single entry per CDR3 protein holds the most common genes and DNA from its merged rows. Here the sample has tens of thousands of distinct CDR3 sequences; over 12% occur a single time. The top ten hold 6% to 7% of the sample. What was sequenced was PBMCs. The receptors derive from a woman in her forties or fifties in good health.

This clonotype has a handful of counts. The chain carries TRBV5-5 and TRBJ1-1, with TRBD1 as a possible D gene (5 bases). Germline-derived CDR1 and CDR2 are SGHKS and YYEKEE (reference sequence). V shed 0 bases and J shed 4 bases, with 13 bases lying between them. CDR3 size: 15 residues. This CDR3 reads CASSLAWGVGTEAFF. Here the CDR3 DNA reads TGTGCCAGCAGCTTGGCCTGGGGGGTCGGCACTGAAGCTTTCTTT.

This clonotype has ten or more counts. The chain is built from TRBV29-1 and TRBJ2-1, with no clear D. Trimming removed 7 bases from V and 9 bases from J, with 19 bases in between. The CDR3 has 13 amino acids. Germline V lookup: CDR1 SQVTM, CDR2 ANQGSEA. DNA for the CDR3: TGCAGCGAGAGGACCTCCCTCTTGGCTGAGCAGTTCTTC. It specifies CSERTSLLAEQFF.

This clonotype appeared many times. The chain couples TRBV12-3 or TRBV12-4 to TRBJ1-3; no firm D call. The V end lost 6 bases, the J end lost 3 bases, and 3 bases lay between the germline ends. The CDR3 has 11 amino acids. CDR3 residues: CASRSGNTIYF. CDR3 nucleotides: TGTGCCAGCAGAAGTGGAAACACCATATATTTT.

This clonotype was found many times. This chain links TRBV5-1 with TRBJ2-1, with D possibly matching TRBD2 (5 bases). The germline CDR1 and CDR2 sequences are SGHRS and YFSETQ. Trimming shortened V by 0 bases and J by 9 bases, and 13 bases separated the two germline ends. CDR3 size: 14 residues. Written as DNA, the CDR3 is TGCGCCAGCAGCTTGGCCGGGAAATCTACTGAGCAGTTCTTC. Protein product: CASSLAGKSTEQFF. The whole variable domain, remainder taken from reference TRBV5-1 and TRBJ2-1, is KAGVTQTPRYLIKTRGQQVTLSCSPISGHRSVSWYQQTPGQGLQFLFEYFSETQRNKGNFPGRFSGRQFSNSRSEMNVSTLELGDSALYLCASSLAGKSTEQFFGPGTRLTVL.

This clonotype showed up many times. V gene TRBV24-1 combines with J gene TRBJ1-5, with a tentative D call TRBD1 (5 bases). The CDR3 consists of 14 residues. With 1 base removed from V and 9 bases from J, the gap between germline ends came to 12 bases. Germline V lookup: CDR1 KGHDR, CDR2 SFDVKD. DNA of the CDR3: TGTGCCACCAGTGATTTAGTGAAGGGGATGCCCCAGCATTTT. Protein sequence: CATSDLVKGMPQHF.

The sample holds many counts of this clonotype. This chain joins TRBV7-2 and TRBJ1-3; no reliable D call. With 2 bases removed from V and 3 bases from J, the gap between germline ends came to 5 bases. The CDR3 is 13 residues long. Germline-derived CDR1 and CDR2 are SGHTA and FQGNSA. In DNA, the CDR3 is TGTGCCAGCAGCTTATCGTTTGGAAACACCATATATTTT. It specifies CASSLSFGNTIYF.

This clonotype was observed at least ten times. CDR3 sequence: CASSLSVQGSGYNEQFF. In nucleotides, the CDR3 is TGTGCCAGCAGCTTGTCGGTGCAGGGTAGCGGATACAATGAGCAGTTCTTC. V usage is TRBV5-5 and J usage is TRBJ2-1; TRBD2 might be the D (6 bases). Germline V gives CDR1 SGHKS, CDR2 YYEKEE (reference sequence). CDR3 length: 17 residues. V gave up 1 base and J gave up 4 bases, with 18 bases separating them.

This clonotype has a count of ten or more. The chain uses TRBV10-3 and TRBJ2-1, with 11 nucleotides matching TRBD1. The CDR3 covers 17 residues. The V gene's germline CDR1 is ENHRY and CDR2 SYGVKD. J lost 3 bases, V lost 8 bases, and 12 bases had no gene match. The CDR3 sequence is CAISGQGATGVYNEQFF. The CDR3 DNA is TGTGCCATCTCCGGACAGGGGGCTACGGGTGTCTACAATGAGCAGTTCTTC.

This clonotype was counted ten times or more. The J gene is TRBJ2-2, the V gene TRBV5-1; maybe TRBD2 (6 bases). The ends were cut back, 1 base at V and 4 bases at J, with 14 bases in the middle. The CDR3 sequence is 16 residues long. The germline CDR1 and CDR2 sequences are SGHRS and YFSETQ. DNA of the CDR3: TGCGCCAGCAGCTTGAGGCCAGGCGGGACCACCGGGGAGCTGTTTTTT. Encoded protein: CASSLRPGGTTGELFF.

This clonotype was seen many times. The chain uses TRBV7-2 and TRBJ1-3; D ambiguous. In germline, CDR1 is SGHTA, CDR2 FQGNSA. V lost 4 bases, J lost 0 bases, and 4 bases lay in between. The CDR3 extends over 13 amino acids. CDR3 DNA sequence: TGTGCCAGCAGCTCCTACTCTGGAAACACCATATATTTT. Its translation: CASSSYSGNTIYF.

This clonotype was counted many times. The chain joins TRBV20-1 to TRBJ1-2; TRBD1 matches 8 bases. Germline-derived CDR1 and CDR2 are DFQATT and SNEGSKA (reference sequence). After removal of 8 bases from V and 6 bases from J, the junction contained 11 bases not matched to a gene. The CDR3 has 13 residues. The CDR3 sequence: CSPAGTGYDGYTF. The CDR3 coding sequence is TGCAGTCCCGCCGGGACAGGTTATGATGGCTACACCTTC.